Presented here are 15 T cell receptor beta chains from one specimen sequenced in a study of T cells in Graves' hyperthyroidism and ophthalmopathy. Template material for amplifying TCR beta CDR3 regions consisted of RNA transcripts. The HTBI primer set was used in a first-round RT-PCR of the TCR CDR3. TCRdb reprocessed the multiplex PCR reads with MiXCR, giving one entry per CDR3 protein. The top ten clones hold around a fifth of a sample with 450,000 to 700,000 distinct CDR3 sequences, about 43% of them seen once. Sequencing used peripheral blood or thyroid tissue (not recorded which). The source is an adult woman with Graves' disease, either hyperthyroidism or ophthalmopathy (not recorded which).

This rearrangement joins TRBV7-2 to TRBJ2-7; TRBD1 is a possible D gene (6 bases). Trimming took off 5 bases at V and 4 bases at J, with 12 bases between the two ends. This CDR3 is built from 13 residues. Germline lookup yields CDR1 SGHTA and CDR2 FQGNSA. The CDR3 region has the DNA TGTGCCAGCAGCCGAAATCAGGGGTACGAGCAGTACTTC. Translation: CASSRNQGYEQYF.

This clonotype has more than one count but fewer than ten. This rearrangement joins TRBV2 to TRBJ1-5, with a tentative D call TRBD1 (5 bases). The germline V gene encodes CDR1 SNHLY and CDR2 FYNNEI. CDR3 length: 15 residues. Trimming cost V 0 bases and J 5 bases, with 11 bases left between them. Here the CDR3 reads CASSEAPTAHQPQHF. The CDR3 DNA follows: TGTGCCAGCAGTGAAGCGCCGACAGCCCATCAGCCCCAGCATTTT.

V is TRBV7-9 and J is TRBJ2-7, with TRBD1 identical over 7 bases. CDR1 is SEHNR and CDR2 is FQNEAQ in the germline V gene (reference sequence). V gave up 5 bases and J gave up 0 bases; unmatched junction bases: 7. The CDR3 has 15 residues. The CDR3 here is CASSPGQRHSYEQYF. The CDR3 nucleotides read TGTGCCAGCAGCCCGGGACAGCGACACTCCTACGAGCAGTACTTC.

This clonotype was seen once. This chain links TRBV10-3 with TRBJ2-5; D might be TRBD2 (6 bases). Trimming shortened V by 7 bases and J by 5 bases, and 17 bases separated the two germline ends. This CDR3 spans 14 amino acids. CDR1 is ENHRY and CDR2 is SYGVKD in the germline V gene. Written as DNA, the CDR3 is TGTGCCATCAATCGGGGGAGCGGCTCGGAGACCCAGTACTTC. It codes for CAINRGSGSETQYF.

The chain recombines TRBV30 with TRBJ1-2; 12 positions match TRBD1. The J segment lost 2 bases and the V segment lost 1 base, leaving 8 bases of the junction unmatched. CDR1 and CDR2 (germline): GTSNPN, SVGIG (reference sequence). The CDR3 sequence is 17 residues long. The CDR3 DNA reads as TGTGCCTGGAGTGGCCAACGGGACAGGGGGCTCAACTATGGCTACACCTTC. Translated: CAWSGQRDRGLNYGYTF.

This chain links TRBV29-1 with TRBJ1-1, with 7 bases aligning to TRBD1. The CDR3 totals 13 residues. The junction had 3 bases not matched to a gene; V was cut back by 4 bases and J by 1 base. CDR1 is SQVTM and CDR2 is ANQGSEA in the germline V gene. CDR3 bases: TGCAGCGTTGGTGACAGGGCGAACACTGAAGCTTTCTTT. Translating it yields CSVGDRANTEAFF.

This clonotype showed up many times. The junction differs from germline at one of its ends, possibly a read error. DNA for the CDR3: TGTGCCAGCATTCTCGGACTCCCTCTGTCCTTC. This sequence encodes CASILGLPLSF. The V gene is TRBV6-5, the J gene TRBJ2-5; D might be TRBD2 (5 bases). Per the germline V gene, CDR1 is MNHEY and CDR2 is SVGAGI. The CDR3 consists of 11 residues.

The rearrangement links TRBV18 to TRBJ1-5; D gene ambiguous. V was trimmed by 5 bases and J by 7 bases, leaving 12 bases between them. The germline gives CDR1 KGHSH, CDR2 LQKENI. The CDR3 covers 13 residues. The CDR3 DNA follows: TGTGCCAGCTCAAGTCAGTTGGAGCAGCCCCAGCATTTT. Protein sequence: CASSSQLEQPQHF.

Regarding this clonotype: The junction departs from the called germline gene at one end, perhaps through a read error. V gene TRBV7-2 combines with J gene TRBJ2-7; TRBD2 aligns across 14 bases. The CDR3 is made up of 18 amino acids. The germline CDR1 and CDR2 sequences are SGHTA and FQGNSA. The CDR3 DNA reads TGTGCCAGCAGCAGACCGGGACTAGCGGGAGATTCCACCGGGGAGCTGTACTTC. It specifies CASSRPGLAGDSTGELYF.

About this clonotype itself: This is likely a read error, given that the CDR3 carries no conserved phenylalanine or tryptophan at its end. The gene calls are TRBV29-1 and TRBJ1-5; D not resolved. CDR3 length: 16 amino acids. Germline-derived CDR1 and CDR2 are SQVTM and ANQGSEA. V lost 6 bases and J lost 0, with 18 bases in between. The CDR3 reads CSVTRLAGDSNQPQHL. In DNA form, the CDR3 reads TGCAGCGTGACCCGGCTAGCGGGAGATAGCAATCAGCCCCAGCATCTT.

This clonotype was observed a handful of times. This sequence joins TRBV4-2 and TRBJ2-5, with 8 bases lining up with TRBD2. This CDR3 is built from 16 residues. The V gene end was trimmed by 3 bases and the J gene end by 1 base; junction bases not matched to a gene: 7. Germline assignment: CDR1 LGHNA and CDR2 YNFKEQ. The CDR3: CASSQGREVFQETQYF. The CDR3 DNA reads TGTGCCAGCAGCCAGGGGCGGGAGGTCTTCCAAGAGACCCAGTACTTC.

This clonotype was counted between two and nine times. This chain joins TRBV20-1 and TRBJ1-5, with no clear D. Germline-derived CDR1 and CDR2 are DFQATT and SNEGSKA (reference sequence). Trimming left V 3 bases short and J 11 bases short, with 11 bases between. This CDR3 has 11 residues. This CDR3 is CSASSPETQHF. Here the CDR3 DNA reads TGCAGTGCTAGCAGCCCCGAGACCCAGCATTTT.

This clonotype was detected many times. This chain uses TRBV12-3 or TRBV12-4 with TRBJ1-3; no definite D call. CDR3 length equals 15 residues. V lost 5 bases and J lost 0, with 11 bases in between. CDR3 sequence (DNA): TGTGCCAGCAGTCCCGAGGATCGCTCTGGAAACACCATATATTTT. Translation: CASSPEDRSGNTIYF.

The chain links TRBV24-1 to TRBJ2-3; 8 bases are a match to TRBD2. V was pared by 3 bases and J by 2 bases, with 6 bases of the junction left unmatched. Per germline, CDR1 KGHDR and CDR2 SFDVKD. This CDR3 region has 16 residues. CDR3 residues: CATSDGEREFTDTQYF. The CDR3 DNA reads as TGTGCCACCAGTGATGGGGAGCGGGAGTTCACAGATACGCAGTATTTT.

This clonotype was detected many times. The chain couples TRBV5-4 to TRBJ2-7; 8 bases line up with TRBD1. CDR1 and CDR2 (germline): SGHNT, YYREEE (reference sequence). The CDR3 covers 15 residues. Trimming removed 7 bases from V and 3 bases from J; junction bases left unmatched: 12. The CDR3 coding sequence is TGTGCCAGCGGGAAGGACAGGGCCCAAATCTACGAGCAGTACTTC. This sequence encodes CASGKDRAQIYEQYF. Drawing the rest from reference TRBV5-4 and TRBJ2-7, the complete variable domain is ETGVTQSPTHLIKTRGQQVTLRCSSQSGHNTVSWYQQALGQGPQFIFQYYREEENGRGNFPPRFSGLQFPNYSSELNVNALELDDSALYLCASGKDRAQIYEQYFGPGTRLTVT.